The rows below give T cell receptor beta chains drawn from one sample of a study of identical twins. One entry per CDR3 protein, called by TCRdb with MiXCR from the 5' RACE reads. There are around 200,000 distinct CDR3 sequences in the sample; roughly 10% occur only once, and around 5% lies in the top ten. Sequences were obtained from memory (CD45RO+) T cells sorted from blood. The source of these receptors is a woman between 18 and 29 years old in good health. Each CDR3 is given with its conserved first and last residue. The order of the fields is V gene, J gene, CDR3 protein.

TRBV11-3	TRBJ2-1	CASSFQNEQFF
TRBV12-3/TRBV12-4	TRBJ2-7	CASTMRSGTGMNEQYF
TRBV2	TRBJ1-1	CASRDRIRSTEAFF
TRBV25-1	TRBJ1-4	CASSEERGQGTEKLFF
TRBV7-9	TRBJ2-7	CASSLADVNEQYF
TRBV11-1	TRBJ2-7	CASSFTLEDEQYF
TRBV12-3/TRBV12-4	TRBJ2-5	CASRRRSEETQYF
TRBV10-3	TRBJ2-5	CAISESGVAETQYF
TRBV7-2	TRBJ1-1	CASSSQGGTEAFF
TRBV7-9	TRBJ2-5	CASSRGITEEETQYF
TRBV5-1	TRBJ2-3	CASSLHLSTRRGTDTQYF
TRBV7-7	TRBJ2-2	CASSARLAGVGELFF
TRBV7-2	TRBJ2-1	CASSLIEGNEQFF
TRBV6-1	TRBJ2-7	CASSKPASYEQYF
TRBV3-1	TRBJ2-7	CASSTRDRVTDEQYF
TRBV6-2/TRBV6-3	TRBJ2-7	CASSYTPGSGEQYF
TRBV24-1	TRBJ1-1	CAISPGRKNTEAFF
TRBV6-5	TRBJ2-7	CASSYTGAGAGYEQYF
TRBV24-1	TRBJ2-2	CATSDSGTGVATGELFF
TRBV10-2	TRBJ2-1	CASRSLAGVPGYNEQFF
TRBV5-6	TRBJ1-6	CASSKGASPLHF
TRBV6-1	TRBJ1-5	CASSEGVGAGQPQHF
TRBV7-9	TRBJ2-1	CASSLGLAIDEQFF
TRBV18	TRBJ2-1	CASSPRPVSSYNEQFF
TRBV9	TRBJ2-2	CASSVTTSGRGTGELFF
TRBV7-3	TRBJ1-1	CASSSRGGNTEAFF
TRBV5-8	TRBJ2-3	CASSPAGDGTDTQYF
TRBV5-6	TRBJ2-1	CASSPGLAGVYNEQFF